This paragraph reports one TCR beta chain. The antigen remains unidentified. The data are from a study of T-cell memory formation after mild COVID-19. The CDR3 sequence is 16 residues long. CDR1 KGHSH and CDR2 LQKENI come from the germline V gene. V gave up 3 bases and J gave up 2 bases; unmatched junction bases: 9. From the 5' RACE reads, TCRdb called clonotypes with MiXCR, one entry per CDR3 protein. The repertoire consists of approximately 300,000 distinct CDR3 sequences, with about a sixth occurring once and the leading ten covering approximately 20%. Study-wide results and limits: Some clones that responded turned up in pre-infection memory, which suggests that cross-reactive memory joined in.

This TCR was recovered from a man younger than 35 who had mild COVID-19 (a few samples of this study predate the infection). Cell type and time point are not known. The chain links TRBV18 to TRBJ1-1, with 7 bases that match TRBD1. The material sequenced was PBMCs or a T cell subset sorted from them (not recorded which). The CDR3 is CASSPRQGGYNTEAFF. DNA of the CDR3: TGTGCCAGCTCACCCCGACAGGGTGGGTATAACACTGAAGCTTTCTTT.